This TCR beta chain was identified in a study of vaccination effects on CD4 cells after COVID-19. Study at large: Pools of viral peptides were used by the ViraFEST assay to expand antigen-specific CD4+ T cells ahead of sequencing.

The length of the CDR3 is 17 residues. V was pared by 4 bases and J by 6 bases, with 15 bases of the junction left unmatched. The V gene's germline CDR1 is SGHRS and CDR2 YFSETQ. Remarks on this clone: What it binds is not known.

Sequencing used immunoSEQ multiplex PCR; TCRdb keeps in-frame clones, though not all of them. The table lists 57,000 or so clones, around 84% of them singletons. Upon completion of roughly ten days in culture, CD4+ T cells were isolated. Two-dose BNT162b2 or mRNA-1273 vaccination was given to participants. Whole-study results and caveats: Long after vaccination, the clones induced by infection and by vaccine shrank markedly in size. Cross-reaction with common cold coronaviruses was seen in only 1 of 255 vaccine-induced clones from healthy vaccinees.

This TCR was recovered from a human donor who received a COVID-19 vaccine. Sequenced material: CD4+ T cells from PBMCs cultured without peptide, taken after COVID-19 vaccination. This chain uses TRBV5-1 with TRBJ2-7; 11 bases map to TRBD2. In DNA form, the CDR3 reads TGCGCCAGCAGCCGCGGTACTAGCGGGAGAGGTCTGGGCGAGCAGTACTTC. It is translated as CASSRGTSGRGLGEQYF.